The next 15 T cell receptor beta chains were all read from a single sample in a study of T-cell memory formation after mild COVID-19. TCRdb reprocessed the 5' RACE reads via MiXCR and lists one record per CDR3 protein. The repertoire consists of about 180,000 distinct CDR3 sequences, with around 18% occurring once and the leading ten covering 3.9%. The sequenced sample consisted of PBMCs or a T cell subset sorted from them (not recorded which). These receptors came from a man aged 18 to 35 who had mild COVID-19 (a few samples of this study predate the infection). Cell type and time point are not known.

The J gene is TRBJ1-1, the V gene TRBV20-1, with D maybe TRBD1 (6 bases). The CDR3 consists of 15 residues. Germline V CDR1 and CDR2: DFQATT, SNEGSKA (reference sequence). V gave up 1 base and J gave up 0 bases, with 12 bases separating them. The CDR3 region has the DNA TGCAGTGCTAGAGCCCCGGGACACATGAACACTGAAGCTTTCTTT. Encoded protein: CSARAPGHMNTEAFF.

This clonotype was detected many times. The CDR3 loop is CASSLGLGTDTQYF. DNA for the CDR3: TGCGCCAGCAGCTTAGGACTTGGCACAGATACGCAGTATTTT. The chain uses TRBV5-1 and TRBJ2-3; tentatively, D is TRBD2 (5 bases). The germline gives CDR1 SGHRS, CDR2 YFSETQ. Trimming removed 2 bases at V and 1 base at J, with 8 bases between. The CDR3 extends over 14 amino acids.

This clonotype was seen a few times. V and J are TRBV2 and TRBJ2-2; the D gene could be TRBD1 or TRBD2 (6 bases each). This CDR3 has 14 amino acids. The V gene's germline CDR1 is SNHLY and CDR2 FYNNEI. Trimming cost V 8 bases and J 5 bases, with 15 bases left between them. The CDR3 spells CASVEGGRTGELFF. In DNA, the CDR3 is TGTGCCAGCGTTGAAGGGGGGAGGACCGGGGAGCTGTTTTTT.

This CDR3 reads CSVQGQQGVTEAFF. The DNA of the CDR3 is TGCAGCGTCCAAGGGCAACAGGGTGTGACTGAAGCTTTCTTT. This chain uses TRBV29-1 with TRBJ1-1; possible D gene TRBD1, 6 bases. V lost 6 bases and J lost 5, with 19 bases in between. CDR1 is SQVTM, CDR2 ANQGSEA, per germline. The CDR3 loop spans 14 amino acids.

This clonotype has just a few counts. This rearrangement joins TRBV7-9 to TRBJ2-5, with 7 bases matching TRBD1. This CDR3 comprises 13 residues. The germline gives CDR1 SEHNR, CDR2 FQNEAQ (reference sequence). V was pared by 5 bases and J by 4 bases, with 4 bases of the junction left unmatched. The CDR3 nucleotides read TGTGCCAGCAGCACGCGACAGGGAGAGACCCAGTACTTC. Its translation is CASSTRQGETQYF.

This clonotype was counted only a few times. The V gene is TRBV2, the J gene TRBJ2-7, with 9 positions matching TRBD2. Per the germline V gene, CDR1 is SNHLY and CDR2 is FYNNEI. The J segment lost 5 bases and the V segment lost 7 bases, leaving 9 bases of the junction unmatched. The CDR3 totals 14 residues. CDR3 coding DNA: TGTGCCAGCATTGGTCTAGCGGGGAGGAACGAGCAGTACTTC. This gives the protein CASIGLAGRNEQYF.

This sequence joins TRBV5-1 and TRBJ1-1; 8 nucleotides line up with TRBD1. CDR3 length: 16 residues. Germline values: CDR1 SGHRS, CDR2 YFSETQ. V gave up 3 bases and J gave up 0 bases; unmatched junction bases: 7. The CDR3 spells CASSSTGQVMNTEAFF. The CDR3 DNA reads TGCGCCAGCAGCTCGACGGGACAGGTCATGAACACTGAAGCTTTCTTT. The variable domain in full, with the rest retrieved from reference TRBV5-1 and TRBJ1-1, is KAGVTQTPRYLIKTRGQQVTLSCSPISGHRSVSWYQQTPGQGLQFLFEYFSETQRNKGNFPGRFSGRQFSNSRSEMNVSTLELGDSALYLCASSSTGQVMNTEAFFGQGTRLTVV.

The rearrangement joins TRBV7-7 to TRBJ1-1, with D possibly matching TRBD1 (5 bases). Trimming removed 6 bases from V and 3 bases from J, with 29 bases in between. This CDR3 contains 19 residues. Germline CDR1 and CDR2: SSHAT and FNYEAQ (reference sequence). CDR3 nucleotides: TGTGCCAGCAGTTTTATCGGGGTGGGGAGGGGCCGACCGCACACTGAAGCTTTCTTT. Translation gives CASSFIGVGRGRPHTEAFF.

This chain uses TRBV29-1 with TRBJ1-2; TRBD1 matches at 11 bases. The CDR3 covers 15 residues. The V and J ends lost 6 bases and 2 bases, in that order; junction bases with no gene match: 8. Germline V gives CDR1 SQVTM, CDR2 ANQGSEA. The CDR3 spells CSVPGQGAQNYGYTF. The CDR3 coding sequence is TGCAGCGTCCCTGGACAGGGGGCGCAGAACTATGGCTACACCTTC.

The table lists this clonotype with many counts. The V and J genes are TRBV20-1 and TRBJ2-2, with TRBD1 as a possible D gene (6 bases). The CDR3 sequence is 16 residues long. Trimming left V 0 bases short and J 2 bases short, with 13 bases between. From germline, CDR1 is DFQATT and CDR2 SNEGSKA (reference sequence). The CDR3 coding sequence is TGCAGTGCTAGAGATCTCGGACAGCCAAACACCGGGGAGCTGTTTTTT. Translated, it gives CSARDLGQPNTGELFF.

The rearrangement joins TRBV18 to TRBJ2-7; 10 positions agree with TRBD1. Per germline, CDR1 KGHSH and CDR2 LQKENI. The CDR3 sequence is 13 residues long. V lost 3 bases and J lost 7; bases outside the gene matches: 3. CDR3 DNA sequence: TGTGCCAGCTCACCCGGACAGGGGGTAGAGCAGTACGTC. It yields the protein CASSPGQGVEQYV.

This clonotype occurred a few times. The chain couples TRBV11-2 to TRBJ1-2; D remains unclear. V was cut by 2 bases and J by 4 bases, with 11 bases left in between. There are 14 residues in the CDR3. Germline loops: CDR1 SGHAT, CDR2 FQNNGV. The CDR3 loop is CASSLPPGRYGYTF. CDR3 in DNA: TGTGCCAGCAGCTTACCCCCGGGTCGCTATGGCTACACCTTC.

The gene calls are TRBV6-2 or TRBV6-3 and TRBJ1-1; D gene ambiguous. V was cut by 2 bases and J by 3 bases, with 7 bases left in between. Germline CDR1 and CDR2: MNHEY and SVGEGT. The CDR3 is 13 amino acids. The CDR3 region has the DNA TGTGCCAGCAGTTACGGGGAGGACACTGAAGCTTTCTTT. As protein: CASSYGEDTEAFF.

V is TRBV7-2 and J is TRBJ2-3; the D gene is possibly TRBD2 (5 bases). CDR1 is SGHTA, CDR2 FQGNSA, per germline. The CDR3 is 14 residues long. V lost 0 bases to trimming and J lost 3 bases, with 7 bases between them. CDR3 bases: TGTGCCAGCAGCTTAGCGAGGGTAACAGATACGCAGTATTTT. Protein sequence: CASSLARVTDTQYF.

The rearrangement uses TRBV28 and TRBJ2-7, with 12 bases matching TRBD1. CDR3 length equals 15 residues. Germline V gene lookup returns CDR1 MDHEN and CDR2 SYDVKM. Trimming took 6 bases from V and 1 from J; bases not matched to a gene: 4. The CDR3 coding sequence is TGTGCCAGCAGAACGGGACAGGGGGCTTCCTACGAGCAGTACGTC. Residues: CASRTGQGASYEQYV.